The source of this TCR beta chain is a study of early T cells in non-severe SARS-CoV-2 infection. Germline lookup yields CDR1 SGDLS and CDR2 YYNGEE. V was clipped by 4 bases and J by 6 bases; unmatched bases: 12. CDR3 length equals 15 residues. The study's findings and limits: Reliance on VDJdb matching favored anti-spike CD8 responses; private and CD4 specificities were missed.

A few counts support this clonotype. Its antigen remains unidentified. Individual cDNA molecules were tagged with unique molecular identifiers, the study reported. Via MiXCR, TCRdb re-called the 5' RACE reads, giving one row per CDR3 protein. Found here are 97,000 or so distinct CDR3 sequences, less than 15% of them singletons; the top ten hold 6.2%. Sequenced sample: whole blood. The rearrangement links TRBV9 to TRBJ1-2, with TRBD1 matching 7 bases. The TCR originated in an adult who was a healthcare worker with PCR-confirmed SARS-CoV-2 infection or an uninfected control (not recorded which). The CDR3 region is CASSTAQGMENGYTF. The CDR3 DNA is TGTGCCAGCAGCACAGCACAGGGGATGGAGAATGGCTACACCTTC.